This is a list of T cell receptor beta chains from one sample in a study of neurological immune-mediated disorders. One entry per CDR3 protein, called by TCRdb with MiXCR from the 5' RACE reads. The table has fewer than 40,000 distinct CDR3 sequences, about 13% seen once. Sequences were obtained from PBMCs. Receptor source: a woman between 35 and 50 years old in good health. The CDR3 runs from the conserved cysteine through the conserved F or W. Fields, in order: D gene, J gene, clone size, V gene, CDR3 DNA, CDR3 protein. A D gene is named only where the DNA matches it firmly. Not every row has a clone size; where given, it reads once, few, many or a size class.

D: .
J: TRBJ1-1
size: .
V: TRBV6-5
DNA: TGTGCCAGCAGTTACTCCCGGGCCAGCCCCGAAGCTTTCTTT
CDR3: CASSYSRASPEAFF

D: TRBD1
J: TRBJ2-7
size: few
V: TRBV12-3/TRBV12-4
DNA: TGTGCCAGCAGCTCCTCCCGGGACAGAACCTACGAGCAGTACTTC
CDR3: CASSSSRDRTYEQYF

D: TRBD2
J: TRBJ2-5
size: .
V: TRBV30
DNA: TGTGCCTGGAGTGAGGGGACTAGCGGTGTGACCCAGTACTTC
CDR3: CAWSEGTSGVTQYF

D: .
J: TRBJ2-5
size: many
V: TRBV7-2
DNA: TGTGCCAGCAGCTTAGGACAGGAGTCAAAGACCCAGTACTTC
CDR3: CASSLGQESKTQYF

D: .
J: TRBJ2-7
size: few
V: TRBV6-6
DNA: TGTGCCAGCAGTCGGTTTGATCAGGTCCCCAGGGAGCAGTACTTC
CDR3: CASSRFDQVPREQYF

D: TRBD1
J: TRBJ2-2
size: many
V: TRBV6-1
DNA: TGTGCCAGCAGTGGACAGGGTAACACCGGGGAGCTGTTTTTT
CDR3: CASSGQGNTGELFF

D: .
J: TRBJ2-7
size: many
V: TRBV7-2
DNA: TGTGCCAGCAGCCCACAAGACGAGCAGTACTTC
CDR3: CASSPQDEQYF

D: TRBD1
J: TRBJ1-1
size: many
V: TRBV5-1
DNA: TGCGCCAGCAGCCCAAGGACAGGGTCGAACACTGAAGCTTTCTTT
CDR3: CASSPRTGSNTEAFF

D: .
J: TRBJ1-3
size: many
V: TRBV12-3/TRBV12-4
DNA: TGTGCCAGCAGAAGGCTTAAGGGGGAAAACACCATATATTTT
CDR3: CASRRLKGENTIYF

D: .
J: TRBJ1-5
size: many
V: TRBV18
DNA: TGTGCCAGCTCACCTGAGATAAATCAGCCCCAGCATTTT
CDR3: CASSPEINQPQHF

D: .
J: TRBJ1-2
size: many
V: TRBV7-2
DNA: TGTGCCAGCAGCCTGTGGGGGGCAGAGTTTGATGGCTACACCTTC
CDR3: CASSLWGAEFDGYTF

D: .
J: TRBJ2-2
size: few
V: TRBV7-7
DNA: TGTGCTAGCAGCTTTGATAGAAGCGGGGAGCTGTTTTTT
CDR3: CASSFDRSGELFF

D: TRBD1
J: TRBJ2-7
size: many
V: TRBV5-6
DNA: TGTGCCAGCAGCTTGAGGGGGCACGAGCAGTACTTC
CDR3: CASSLRGHEQYF

D: .
J: TRBJ2-7
size: few
V: TRBV28
DNA: .
CDR3: CASSLWGTGSTF

D: .
J: TRBJ1-2
size: many
V: TRBV7-2
DNA: TGTGCCAGCAGCCTAGAGGGAGGCTATGGCTACACCTTC
CDR3: CASSLEGGYGYTF

D: TRBD1
J: TRBJ2-1
size: medium-sized
V: TRBV5-1
DNA: TGCGCCAGCTTCCGGGACAGGGTTAACAATGAGCAGTTCTTC
CDR3: CASFRDRVNNEQFF

D: TRBD1
J: TRBJ2-5
size: many
V: TRBV7-3
DNA: TGTGCCAGCAGCTCCTTGGGACAGGGGGCGCAAGAGACCCAGTACTTC
CDR3: CASSSLGQGAQETQYF

D: .
J: TRBJ1-2
size: many
V: TRBV7-9
DNA: TGTGCCAGCAGCTCCGAAGGCAGGCCCCCTGGCTACACCTTC
CDR3: CASSSEGRPPGYTF

D: TRBD1
J: TRBJ2-7
size: many
V: TRBV4-3
DNA: TGCGCCAGCAGCCAAGATTTCCAGGGGGCCTACGAGCAGTACTTC
CDR3: CASSQDFQGAYEQYF

D: .
J: TRBJ2-7
size: many
V: TRBV20-1
DNA: TGCAGTGCTACCCCAGGAGGTTCCGAGCAGTACTTC
CDR3: CSATPGGSEQYF

D: TRBD1
J: TRBJ2-1
size: many
V: TRBV5-1
DNA: TGCGCCAGTAAAAGACAGGGCGAGCAGTTCTTC
CDR3: CASKRQGEQFF

D: .
J: TRBJ2-7
size: few
V: TRBV6-1
DNA: TGTGCCAGCAGGGACCCTCCCTCCTACGAGCAGTACTTC
CDR3: CASRDPPSYEQYF

D: TRBD2
J: TRBJ2-1
size: many
V: TRBV10-3
DNA: TGTGCCATCAGTGAGTCGACTCGGGAGGTGGACAATGAGCAGTTCTTC
CDR3: CAISESTREVDNEQFF

D: .
J: TRBJ2-1
size: many
V: TRBV12-3/TRBV12-4
DNA: TGTGCCAGCAGTTTAAGAGTCCGGGACTTTGTAGGTACCGGGCTCTACAATGAGCAGTTCTTC
CDR3: CASSLRVRDFVGTGLYNEQFF

D: .
J: TRBJ1-6
size: many
V: TRBV7-2
DNA: TGTGCCAGCTTCGCCGGGTCGAATTCACCCCTCCACTTT
CDR3: CASFAGSNSPLHF

D: TRBD2
J: TRBJ2-2
size: many
V: TRBV2
DNA: TGTGCCAGCAGTAAGGGACTAGCCGGGGAGCTGTTTTTT
CDR3: CASSKGLAGELFF

D: .
J: TRBJ2-2
size: many
V: TRBV7-2
DNA: TGTGCCAGCAGCTTAGGATCCGGGACCGGGGAGCTGTTTTTT
CDR3: CASSLGSGTGELFF

D: TRBD2
J: TRBJ2-5
size: few
V: TRBV7-9
DNA: TGTGCCAGCAGCCCTACTAGCGGGACCCAGTACTTC
CDR3: CASSPTSGTQYF

D: .
J: TRBJ1-1
size: many
V: TRBV2
DNA: TGTGCCAGCTCGTGGGACATCTCCTTAGAAGCTTTCTTT
CDR3: CASSWDISLEAFF

D: TRBD2
J: TRBJ2-5
size: many
V: TRBV20-1
DNA: TGCAGTGCCGCACTAGCGGGGGGGCTCGAGACCCAGTACTTC
CDR3: CSAALAGGLETQYF

D: TRBD1
J: TRBJ1-5
size: many
V: TRBV29-1
DNA: TGCAGCGTAGCGGGACAGGGGTTGAATCAGCCCCAGCATTTT
CDR3: CSVAGQGLNQPQHF

D: TRBD2
J: TRBJ2-7
size: many
V: TRBV4-2
DNA: TGTGCCAGCAGCCTCCGACAGGCTAGCGGGGCCTACGAGCAGTACTTC
CDR3: CASSLRQASGAYEQYF

D: .
J: TRBJ1-2
size: many
V: TRBV6-5
DNA: TGTGCCAGCAGCCGGGAAGGGTTTAACTATGGCTACACCTTC
CDR3: CASSREGFNYGYTF

D: TRBD2
J: TRBJ2-1
size: many
V: TRBV24-1
DNA: TGTGCCACCAGTGATTACGGGACTAGCGGGAGGGACTGGTTCTTC
CDR3: CATSDYGTSGRDWFF

D: .
J: TRBJ2-5
size: many
V: TRBV7-3
DNA: TGTGCCAGCAGCTGGGGACGACAAGAGACCCAGTACTTC
CDR3: CASSWGRQETQYF

D: .
J: TRBJ1-6
size: many
V: TRBV7-3
DNA: TGTGCCAGCAGCCCTGGGCAGACCAATTCACCCCTCCACTTT
CDR3: CASSPGQTNSPLHF

D: .
J: TRBJ1-5
size: many
V: TRBV4-2
DNA: TGTGCCAGCAGCCAGGTTTGGACAGATAGCAATCAGCCCCAGCATTTT
CDR3: CASSQVWTDSNQPQHF

D: .
J: TRBJ2-7
size: many
V: TRBV5-6
DNA: TGTGCCAGCAGCTTTACGAGGGGAGGAAAGCAGTACTTC
CDR3: CASSFTRGGKQYF

D: .
J: TRBJ2-5
size: many
V: TRBV29-1
DNA: TGCAGCGTTGAAGGGGGGCGGGAGTTGGAGACCCAGTACTTC
CDR3: CSVEGGRELETQYF

D: .
J: TRBJ1-4
size: medium-sized
V: TRBV7-8
DNA: TGTGCCAGCAGCCCCTACAGGACAACTAATGAAAAACTGTTTTTT
CDR3: CASSPYRTTNEKLFF

D: TRBD2
J: TRBJ2-7
size: many
V: TRBV6-5
DNA: TGTGCCAGCAGTTACTCGATGAGCGGGGGAAGGTACGAGCAGTACTTC
CDR3: CASSYSMSGGRYEQYF

D: .
J: TRBJ2-1
size: once
V: TRBV25-1
DNA: TGTTCCGGCAAAGACTCCGGGAGCCCCTACAATGAGCAGTTCTTC
CDR3: CSGKDSGSPYNEQFF

D: TRBD2
J: TRBJ2-1
size: many
V: TRBV20-1
DNA: TGCAGTGCTCGGGGGGAGGGAGGGCCAGTCTTC
CDR3: CSARGEGGPVF

D: TRBD2
J: TRBJ2-5
size: many
V: TRBV20-1
DNA: TGCAGTGCTAGAACGCCAACGATGGGGGGAGGGCCTCGGGAGACCCAGTACTTC
CDR3: CSARTPTMGGGPRETQYF

D: .
J: TRBJ2-3
size: many
V: TRBV4-1
DNA: TGCGCCAGCAGCCTCGGGGTGGGGACAGATACGCAGTATTTT
CDR3: CASSLGVGTDTQYF

D: TRBD2
J: TRBJ2-3
size: many
V: TRBV5-5
DNA: TGTGCCAGCAGCACGGGACTAGCGGGGGGCCTGGATACGCAGTATTTT
CDR3: CASSTGLAGGLDTQYF

D: .
J: TRBJ1-1
size: many
V: TRBV7-9
DNA: TGTGCCAGCAGCTTAGTCAGGGAGAACGAAGCTTTCTTT
CDR3: CASSLVRENEAFF

D: .
J: TRBJ2-1
size: many
V: TRBV29-1
DNA: TGCAGCGCCGGGGTGAATGAGCAGTTCTTC
CDR3: CSAGVNEQFF

D: TRBD2
J: TRBJ2-7
size: many
V: TRBV20-1
DNA: TGCAGTGCTAGAGGGACTAGCGGGGGGGCAGACTACGAGCAGTACTTC
CDR3: CSARGTSGGADYEQYF

D: TRBD1
J: TRBJ1-4
size: many
V: TRBV6-5
DNA: TGTGCCAGCAGGCACGACAGGGGGAATGAAAAACTGTTTTTT
CDR3: CASRHDRGNEKLFF

D: .
J: TRBJ1-1
size: .
V: TRBV6-1
DNA: TGTGCCAGCAGTGAAGCGACGGACACTGAAGCTTTCTTT
CDR3: CASSEATDTEAFF

D: .
J: TRBJ1-5
size: many
V: TRBV15
DNA: TGTGCCACCAGCAGAGGTCTCTTCCAGCCCCAGCATTTT
CDR3: CATSRGLFQPQHF

D: .
J: TRBJ1-2
size: many
V: TRBV5-1
DNA: TGCGCCAGCAGCCACTCACCGTTGAACTATGGCTACACCTTC
CDR3: CASSHSPLNYGYTF

D: .
J: TRBJ1-1
size: .
V: TRBV3-2
DNA: TGTGCCAGCAGCCAAGATAGGCAGAACACTGAAGCTTTCTTT
CDR3: CASSQDRQNTEAFF

D: .
J: TRBJ2-7
size: many
V: TRBV7-2
DNA: TGTGCCAGCAGCTTTGGGGGCTCCTACGAGCAGTACTTC
CDR3: CASSFGGSYEQYF